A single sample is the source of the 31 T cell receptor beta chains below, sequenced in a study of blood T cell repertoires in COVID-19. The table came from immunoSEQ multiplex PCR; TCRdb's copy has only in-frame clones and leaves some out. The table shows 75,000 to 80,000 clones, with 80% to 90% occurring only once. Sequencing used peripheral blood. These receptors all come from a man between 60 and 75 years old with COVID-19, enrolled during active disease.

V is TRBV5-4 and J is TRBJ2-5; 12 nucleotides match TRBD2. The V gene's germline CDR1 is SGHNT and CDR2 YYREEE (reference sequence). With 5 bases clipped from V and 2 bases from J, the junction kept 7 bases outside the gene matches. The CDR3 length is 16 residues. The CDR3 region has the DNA TGTGCCAGCAGTCAGGGACTAGCGGGTCAACAAGAGACCCAGTACTTC. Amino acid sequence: CASSQGLAGQQETQYF. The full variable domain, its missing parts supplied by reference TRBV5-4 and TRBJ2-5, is ETGVTQSPTHLIKTRGQQVTLRCSSQSGHNTVSWYQQALGQGPQFIFQYYREEENGRGNFPPRFSGLQFPNYSSELNVNALELDDSALYLCASSQGLAGQQETQYFGPGTRLLVL.

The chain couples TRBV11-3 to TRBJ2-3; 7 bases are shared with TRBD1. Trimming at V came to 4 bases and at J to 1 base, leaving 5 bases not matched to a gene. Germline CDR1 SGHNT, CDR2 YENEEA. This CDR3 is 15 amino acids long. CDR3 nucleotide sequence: TGTGCCAGCAGCTCCAACGGACAGGGCACAGATACGCAGTATTTT. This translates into CASSSNGQGTDTQYF.

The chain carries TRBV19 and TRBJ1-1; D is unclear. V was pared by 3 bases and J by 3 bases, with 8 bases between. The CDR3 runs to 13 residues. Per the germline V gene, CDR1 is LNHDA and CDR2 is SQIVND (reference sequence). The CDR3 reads CASSMGLYTEAFF. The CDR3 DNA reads TGTGCCAGTAGTATGGGCCTATACACTGAAGCTTTCTTT.

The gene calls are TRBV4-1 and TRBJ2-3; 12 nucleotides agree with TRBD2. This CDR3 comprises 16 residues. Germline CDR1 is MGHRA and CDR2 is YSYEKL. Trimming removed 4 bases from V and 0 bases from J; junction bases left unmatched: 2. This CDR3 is CASSLGLAGSTDTQYF. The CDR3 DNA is TGCGCCAGCAGCCTCGGACTAGCGGGAAGCACAGATACGCAGTATTTT.

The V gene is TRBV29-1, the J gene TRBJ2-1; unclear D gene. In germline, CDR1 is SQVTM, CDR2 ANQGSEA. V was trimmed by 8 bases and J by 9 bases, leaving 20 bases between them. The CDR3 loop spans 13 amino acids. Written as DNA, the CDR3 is TGCAGCCTAACCTTACAGATCCAAGGTGAGCAGTTCTTC. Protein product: CSLTLQIQGEQFF.

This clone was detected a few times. The CDR3 loop is CASRLQGAYNEQFF. The CDR3 nucleotides read TGTGCCAGCAGGCTACAGGGGGCGTACAATGAGCAGTTCTTC. The chain uses TRBV2 and TRBJ2-1; TRBD1 matches 9 bases. V shed 6 bases, J shed 4 bases, and the junction held 4 bases outside the gene matches. Germline V gives CDR1 SNHLY, CDR2 FYNNEI. The CDR3 length is 14 residues.

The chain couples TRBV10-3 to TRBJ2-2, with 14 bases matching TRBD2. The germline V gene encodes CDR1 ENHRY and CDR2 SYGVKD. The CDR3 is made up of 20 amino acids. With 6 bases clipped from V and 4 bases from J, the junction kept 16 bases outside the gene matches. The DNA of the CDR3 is TGTGCCATCAGCCCCTCGCCGGGACTAGCGGGAGAGGGTGCCACCGGGGAGCTGTTTTTT. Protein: CAISPSPGLAGEGATGELFF.

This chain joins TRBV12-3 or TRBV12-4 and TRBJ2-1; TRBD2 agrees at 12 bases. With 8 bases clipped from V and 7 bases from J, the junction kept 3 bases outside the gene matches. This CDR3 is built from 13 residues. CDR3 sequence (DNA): TGTGCCAGCCGTGGGACTAGCGGGAATGAGCAGTTCTTC. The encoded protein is CASRGTSGNEQFF.

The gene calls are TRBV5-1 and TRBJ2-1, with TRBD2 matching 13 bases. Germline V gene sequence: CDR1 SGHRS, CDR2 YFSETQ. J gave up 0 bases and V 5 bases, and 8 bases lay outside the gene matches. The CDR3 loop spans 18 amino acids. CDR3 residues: CASRRGTSGASSYNEQFF. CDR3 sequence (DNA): TGCGCCAGCAGACGCGGGACTAGCGGGGCGAGCTCCTACAATGAGCAGTTCTTC.

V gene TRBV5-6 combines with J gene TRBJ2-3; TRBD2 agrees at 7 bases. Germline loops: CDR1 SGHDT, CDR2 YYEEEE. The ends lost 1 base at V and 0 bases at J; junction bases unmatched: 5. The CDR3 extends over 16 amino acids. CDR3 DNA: TGTGCCAGCAGCTTGAGGGGTAGCGGGAGCACAGATACGCAGTATTTT. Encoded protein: CASSLRGSGSTDTQYF.

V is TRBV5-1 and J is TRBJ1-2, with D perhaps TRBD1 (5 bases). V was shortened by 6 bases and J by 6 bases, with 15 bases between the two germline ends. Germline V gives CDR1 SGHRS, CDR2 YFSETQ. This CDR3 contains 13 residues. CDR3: CASIDRTEDGYTF. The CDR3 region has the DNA TGCGCCAGCATTGACAGAACAGAGGATGGCTACACCTTC.

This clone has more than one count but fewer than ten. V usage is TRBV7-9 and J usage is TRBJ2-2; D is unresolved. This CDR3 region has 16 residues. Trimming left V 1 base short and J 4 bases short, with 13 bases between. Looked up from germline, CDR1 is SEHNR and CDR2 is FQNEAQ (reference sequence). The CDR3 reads CASSLDPTQPTGELFF. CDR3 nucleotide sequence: TGTGCCAGCAGCTTAGATCCGACTCAGCCCACCGGGGAGCTGTTTTTT.

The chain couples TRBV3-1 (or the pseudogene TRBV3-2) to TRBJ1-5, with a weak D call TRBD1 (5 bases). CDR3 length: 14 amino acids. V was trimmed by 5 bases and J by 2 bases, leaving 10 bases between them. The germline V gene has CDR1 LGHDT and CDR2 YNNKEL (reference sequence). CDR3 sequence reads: CASSYQGGNQPQHF. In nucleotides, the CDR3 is TGTGCCAGCAGCTACCAGGGTGGCAATCAGCCCCAGCATTTT.

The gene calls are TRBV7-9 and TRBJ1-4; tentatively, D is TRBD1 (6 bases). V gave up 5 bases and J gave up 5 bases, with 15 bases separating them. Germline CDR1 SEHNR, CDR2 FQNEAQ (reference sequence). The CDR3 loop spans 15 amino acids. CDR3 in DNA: TGTGCCAGCAGCAGATGGACAGATGGAAATGAAAAACTGTTTTTT. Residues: CASSRWTDGNEKLFF.

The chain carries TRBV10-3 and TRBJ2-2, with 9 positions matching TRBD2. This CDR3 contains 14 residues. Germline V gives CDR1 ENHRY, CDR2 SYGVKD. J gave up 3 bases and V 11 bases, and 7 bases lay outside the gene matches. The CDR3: CAPISGSDTGELFF. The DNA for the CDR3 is TGTGCCCCTATTAGCGGGAGCGACACCGGGGAGCTGTTTTTT.

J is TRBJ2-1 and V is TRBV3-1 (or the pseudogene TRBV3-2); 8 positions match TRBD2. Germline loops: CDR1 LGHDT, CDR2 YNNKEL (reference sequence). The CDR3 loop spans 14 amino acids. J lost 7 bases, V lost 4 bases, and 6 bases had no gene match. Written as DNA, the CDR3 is TGTGCCAGCAGCCTAAGCGGGAGAGGGAATGAGCAGTTCTTC. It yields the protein CASSLSGRGNEQFF.

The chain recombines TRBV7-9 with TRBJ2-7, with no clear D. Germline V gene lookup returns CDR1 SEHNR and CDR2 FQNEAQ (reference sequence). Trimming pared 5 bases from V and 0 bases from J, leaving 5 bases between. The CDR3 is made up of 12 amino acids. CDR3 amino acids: CASSTSSYEQYF. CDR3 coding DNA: TGTGCCAGCAGCACGAGCTCCTACGAGCAGTACTTC. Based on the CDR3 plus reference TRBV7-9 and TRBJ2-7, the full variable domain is DTGVSQNPRHKITKRGQNVTFRCDPISEHNRLYWYRQTLGQGPEFLTYFQNEAQLEKSRLLSDRFSAERPKGSFSTLEIQRTEQGDSAMYLCASSTSSYEQYFGPGTRLTVT.

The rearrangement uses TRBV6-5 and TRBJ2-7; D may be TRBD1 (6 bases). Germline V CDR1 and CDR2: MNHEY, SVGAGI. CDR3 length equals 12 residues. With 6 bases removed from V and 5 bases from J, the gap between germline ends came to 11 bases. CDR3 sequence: CASRRTVDEQYF. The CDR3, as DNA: TGTGCCAGCAGGAGGACAGTTGACGAGCAGTACTTC.

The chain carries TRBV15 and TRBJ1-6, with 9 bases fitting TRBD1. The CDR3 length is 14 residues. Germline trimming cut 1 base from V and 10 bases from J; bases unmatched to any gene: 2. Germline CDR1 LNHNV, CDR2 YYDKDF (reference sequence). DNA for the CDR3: TGTGCCACCAGCAGAGGACAGGGGGACTCACCCCTCCACTTT. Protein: CATSRGQGDSPLHF.

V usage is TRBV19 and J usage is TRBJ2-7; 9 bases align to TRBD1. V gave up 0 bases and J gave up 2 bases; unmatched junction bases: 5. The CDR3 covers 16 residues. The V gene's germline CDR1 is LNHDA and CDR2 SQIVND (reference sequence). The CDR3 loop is CASSIDTGGRPYEQYF. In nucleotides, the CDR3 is TGTGCCAGTAGTATAGATACAGGGGGCCGACCCTACGAGCAGTACTTC.

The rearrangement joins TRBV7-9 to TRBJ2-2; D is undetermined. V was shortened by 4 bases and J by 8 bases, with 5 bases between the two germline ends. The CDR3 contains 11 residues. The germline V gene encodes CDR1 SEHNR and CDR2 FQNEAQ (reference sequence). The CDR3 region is CASSSGGELFF. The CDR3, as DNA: TGTGCCAGCAGCTCCGGGGGGGAGCTGTTTTTT.

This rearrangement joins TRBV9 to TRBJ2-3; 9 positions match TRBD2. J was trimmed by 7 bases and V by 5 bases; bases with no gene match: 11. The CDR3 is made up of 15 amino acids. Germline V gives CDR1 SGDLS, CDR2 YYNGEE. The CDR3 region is CASRAGGDGANTQYF. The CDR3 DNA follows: TGTGCCAGCAGGGCGGGGGGGGACGGTGCGAATACGCAGTATTTT.

CDR3: CASSSIDRSGVQETQYF. The CDR3 region has the DNA TGTGCCAGCAGCTCCATAGACAGATCCGGCGTCCAAGAGACCCAGTACTTC. The V and J genes are TRBV7-9 and TRBJ2-5; possibly TRBD1 for D (5 bases). Germline V gene data show CDR1 as SEHNR and CDR2 as FQNEAQ (reference sequence). The V end lost 4 bases, the J end lost 1 base, and 19 bases lay between the germline ends. CDR3 length: 17 residues.

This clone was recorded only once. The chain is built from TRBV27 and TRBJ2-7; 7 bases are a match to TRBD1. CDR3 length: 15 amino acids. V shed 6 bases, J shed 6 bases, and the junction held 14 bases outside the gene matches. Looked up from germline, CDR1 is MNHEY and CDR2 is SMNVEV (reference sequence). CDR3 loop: CASSPIRGRVFEQYF. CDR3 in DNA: TGTGCCAGCAGCCCCATTAGGGGGCGGGTGTTCGAGCAGTACTTC.

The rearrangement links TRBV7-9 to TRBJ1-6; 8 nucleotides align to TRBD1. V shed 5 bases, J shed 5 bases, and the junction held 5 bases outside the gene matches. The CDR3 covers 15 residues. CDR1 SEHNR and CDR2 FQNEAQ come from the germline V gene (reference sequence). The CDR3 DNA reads TGTGCCAGCAGCGCCAGACAGGGGAATAATTCACCCCTCCACTTT. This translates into CASSARQGNNSPLHF.

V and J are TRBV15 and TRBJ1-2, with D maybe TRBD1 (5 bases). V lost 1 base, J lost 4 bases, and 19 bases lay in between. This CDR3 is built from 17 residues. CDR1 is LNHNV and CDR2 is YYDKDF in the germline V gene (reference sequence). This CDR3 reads CATSRVQTRGWGYGYTF. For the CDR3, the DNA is TGTGCCACCAGCAGAGTTCAAACCCGGGGGTGGGGCTATGGCTACACCTTC.

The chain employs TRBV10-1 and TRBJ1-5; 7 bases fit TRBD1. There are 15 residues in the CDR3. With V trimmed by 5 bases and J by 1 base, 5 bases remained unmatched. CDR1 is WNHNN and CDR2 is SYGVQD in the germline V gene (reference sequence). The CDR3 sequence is CASSLRGLSNQPQHF. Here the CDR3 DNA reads TGCGCCAGCAGTCTTAGGGGGCTCAGCAATCAGCCCCAGCATTTT.

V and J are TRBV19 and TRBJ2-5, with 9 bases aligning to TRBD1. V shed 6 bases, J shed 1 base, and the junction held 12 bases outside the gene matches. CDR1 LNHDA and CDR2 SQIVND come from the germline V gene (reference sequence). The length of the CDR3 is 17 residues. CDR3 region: CASSDPTRDRAQETQYF. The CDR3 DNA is TGTGCCAGTAGCGACCCCACGCGGGACAGGGCCCAAGAGACCCAGTACTTC.

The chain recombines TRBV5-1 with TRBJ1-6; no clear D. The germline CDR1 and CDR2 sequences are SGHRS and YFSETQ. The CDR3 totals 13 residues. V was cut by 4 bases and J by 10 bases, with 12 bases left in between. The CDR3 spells CASSRGLDSPLHF. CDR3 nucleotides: TGCGCCAGCAGCAGAGGGCTCGACTCACCCCTCCACTTT.

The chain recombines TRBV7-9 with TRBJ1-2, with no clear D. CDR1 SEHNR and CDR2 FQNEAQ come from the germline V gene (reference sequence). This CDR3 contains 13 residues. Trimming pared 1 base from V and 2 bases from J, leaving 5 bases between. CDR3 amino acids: CASSLEQNYGYTF. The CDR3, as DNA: TGTGCCAGCAGCTTAGAACAGAACTATGGCTACACCTTC.

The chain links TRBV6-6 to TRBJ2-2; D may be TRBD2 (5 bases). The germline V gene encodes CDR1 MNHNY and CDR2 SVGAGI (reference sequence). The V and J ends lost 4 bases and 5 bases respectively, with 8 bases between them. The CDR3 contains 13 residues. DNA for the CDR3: TGTGCCAGCAGTTCCGGAGGTACCGGGGAGCTGTTTTTT. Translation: CASSSGGTGELFF.